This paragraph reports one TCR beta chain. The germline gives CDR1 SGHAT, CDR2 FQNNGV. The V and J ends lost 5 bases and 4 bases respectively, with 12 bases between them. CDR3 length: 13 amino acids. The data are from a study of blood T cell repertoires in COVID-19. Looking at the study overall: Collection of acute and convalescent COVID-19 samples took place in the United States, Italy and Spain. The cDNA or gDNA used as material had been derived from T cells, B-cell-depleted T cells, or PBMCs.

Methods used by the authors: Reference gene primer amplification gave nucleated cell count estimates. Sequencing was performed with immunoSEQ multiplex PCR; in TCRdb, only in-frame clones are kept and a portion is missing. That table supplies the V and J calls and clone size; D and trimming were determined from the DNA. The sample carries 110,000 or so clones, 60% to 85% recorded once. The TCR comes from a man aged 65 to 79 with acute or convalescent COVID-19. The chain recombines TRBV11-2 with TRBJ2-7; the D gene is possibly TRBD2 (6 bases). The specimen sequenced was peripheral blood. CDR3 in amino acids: CASSQGLDYEQYF. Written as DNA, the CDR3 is TGTGCCAGCAGCCAGGGACTGGATTACGAGCAGTACTTC.